These T cell receptor beta chains were read from a single sample in a study of identifying expanded T cells in peripheral blood. Sequencing used immunoSEQ multiplex PCR; TCRdb keeps in-frame clones, though not all of them. This sample yields under 95,000 clones, of which 89% are seen a single time; 2.5% to 3.5% belongs to the top ten. Sequencing used blood. Source of these receptors: a person aged 18 to 75 in good health. Each CDR3 is given without its conserved first and last residue. D genes are given only for firm matches.

D,V,CDR3
.,TRBV2,ASKGSWNEKLF
TRBD2,TRBV5-4,ASSPLSGDTDTQY
.,TRBV7-2,ASSLGSETGTQY
.,TRBV11-2,ASSFWLGGLNTGELF
TRBD2,TRBV7-8,ASSVSGVRYNEQF
.,TRBV6-6,ASSYRFEGQGNTIY
.,TRBV7-2,ASSLRSGGQTEAF
.,TRBV4-3,ASSQEKGQGHEQY
.,TRBV6-5,ASSPQYEQY
.,TRBV28,ASNPLGQRYEQY
TRBD2,TRBV4-1,ASSQVPGGYNEQF
TRBD1,TRBV18,ASSPEPGQGARDTEAF
TRBD1,TRBV5-1,ASSFDREYGYT
.,TRBV10-2,ASKPSGSTEAF
TRBD1,TRBV6-1,ASSEVGDRVNYGYT
.,TRBV4-3,ASSPNAGTYEQY
.,TRBV11-2,ASSPWTYEQY
TRBD2,TRBV5-4,ASSLKMTSGNTDTQY
.,TRBV9,ASSVVASLGSPLH
.,TRBV19,ASREQGKDYGYT
.,TRBV2,ASSEGIRVSGANVLT
.,TRBV2,ASSDVNRYQPQH
TRBD1,TRBV9,ASSVGTGRSGANVLT
.,TRBV27,ASSEGETQY
.,TRBV5-4,ASSLPFGNEQF
.,TRBV2,ASSLGHVDQPQH
.,TRBV11-3,ASSLGTSREADTQY
.,TRBV7-9,ASSLDVSYEQY
.,TRBV9,AIPRAGRTGELF
.,TRBV19,ASNDGLQPQH
TRBD1,TRBV7-6,ASSPNGQGTEQY
.,TRBV5-6,ASSLGRGNTIY
.,TRBV5-6,ASSLVGVAAGYGYT
.,TRBV7-8,ASSLTEQNYGYT
.,TRBV6-6,ASSFQIQPRFNEQF
.,TRBV5-1,ASSGRSGANVLT
.,TRBV5-1,ASSLVGVEDTQY